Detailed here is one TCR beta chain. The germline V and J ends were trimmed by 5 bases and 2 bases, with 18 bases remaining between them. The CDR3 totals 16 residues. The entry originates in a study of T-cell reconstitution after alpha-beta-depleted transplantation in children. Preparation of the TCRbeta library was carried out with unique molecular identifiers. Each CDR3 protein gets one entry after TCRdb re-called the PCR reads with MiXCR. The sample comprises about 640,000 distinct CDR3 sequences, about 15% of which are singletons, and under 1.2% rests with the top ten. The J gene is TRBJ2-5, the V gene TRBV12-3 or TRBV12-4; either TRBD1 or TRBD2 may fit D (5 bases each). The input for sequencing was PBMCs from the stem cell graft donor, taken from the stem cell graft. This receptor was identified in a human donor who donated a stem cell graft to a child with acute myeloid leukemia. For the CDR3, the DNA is TGTGCCAGCAGTCTTGGGACCCCTGGCCCACAAGAGACCCAGTACTTC. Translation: CASSLGTPGPQETQYF.